This T cell receptor beta chain was documented in a study of blood T cell repertoires in COVID-19. On this clone itself: This sample includes further DNA sequences coding for the same CDR3.

Profiled with immunoSEQ multiplex PCR; TCRdb holds only in-frame clones, not every one. Counted here are fewer than 500,000 clones, about nine tenths occurring once; the ten biggest clones make up 0.7%. Trimming stripped 3 bases from V and 2 bases from J, with 13 bases between. The CDR3 loop spans 15 amino acids. Per germline, CDR1 KGHSH and CDR2 LQKENI. The chain is built from TRBV18 and TRBJ2-5; D may be TRBD2 (5 bases). The clonotype was recovered from a woman aged 18-29 years who had recovered from COVID-19. Sequencing was performed on PBMCs or T cells enriched from blood (not recorded which). This CDR3 reads CASSPSAGGQETQYF. CDR3 nucleotide sequence: TGTGCCAGCTCACCCAGTGCGGGTGGGCAAGAGACCCAGTACTTC.